The clone carrying this T cell receptor beta chain was counted a few times. The germline V gene encodes CDR1 SGHTA and CDR2 FQGTGA. The CDR3 covers 15 residues. Trimming shortened V by 6 bases and J by 0 bases, and 13 bases separated the two germline ends. This specimen belongs to a study of OX40 agonist ivuxolimab in advanced cancers. This table comes from immunoSEQ multiplex PCR, and its TCRdb copy is limited to in-frame clones, with some not included. The profile shows about 46,000 clones, approximately 80% of them singletons. This chain uses TRBV7-3 with TRBJ2-3, with unresolved D. The material sequenced was CD4+ or CD8+ T cells sorted from blood, taken in a trial of the OX40 agonist ivuxolimab. The receptor comes from an adult with an advanced solid tumor such as melanoma, head and neck, liver or kidney cancer. CDR3 bases: TGTGCCAGCAGATTAGGGTTTTCTAGCACAGATACGCAGTATTTT. Translated: CASRLGFSSTDTQYF.